These 20 T cell receptor beta chains share one sample of origin, sequenced in a study of blood T cell repertoires in COVID-19 (dated by TCRdb to the early 2020s). The library was obtained by the immunoSEQ multiplex PCR assay. This is the immuneACCESS table as TCRdb keeps it, with only in-frame sequences that have V and J called. A part of the clones is gone; compared with another copy, unresolved V genes explain less than half, and the rest is unexplained. In this sample the table shows 13,000 or so clones, around 70% of which occur a single time. The ten most abundant clones make up around 10% of the sample. Input material: peripheral blood. These TCRs come from a man in his sixties with COVID-19, enrolled during active disease.

The rearrangement joins TRBV19 to TRBJ2-1, with 11 bases identical to TRBD2. Germline V gives CDR1 LNHDA, CDR2 SQIVND (reference sequence). The CDR3 length is 15 residues. J gave up 0 bases and V 6 bases, and 1 base lay outside the gene matches. The CDR3 loop is CASRTSGSSYNEQFF. CDR3 nucleotide sequence: TGTGCCAGTAGAACTAGCGGGAGCTCCTACAATGAGCAGTTCTTC.

The chain uses TRBV19 and TRBJ1-3; TRBD1 matches 7 bases. With V trimmed by 6 bases and J by 0 bases, 8 bases remained unmatched. The V gene's germline CDR1 is LNHDA and CDR2 SQIVND (reference sequence). The CDR3 has 16 amino acids. In DNA, the CDR3 is TGTGCCAGTAGACCAAACCGGGACAGCTCTGGAAACACCATATATTTT. Protein sequence: CASRPNRDSSGNTIYF.

V and J are TRBV12-3 or TRBV12-4 and TRBJ2-7, with TRBD1 matching 7 bases. V lost 3 bases and J lost 1; bases outside the gene matches: 0. This CDR3 is built from 13 residues. CDR3 nucleotides: TGTGCCAGCAGTTTGGGACAGTCCTACGAGCAGTACTTC. The encoded protein is CASSLGQSYEQYF.

This chain connects TRBV19 to TRBJ2-5, with 12 bases fitting TRBD1. V lost 10 bases to trimming and J lost 6 bases; unmatched junction nucleotides: 9. This CDR3 is built from 14 residues. Germline assignment: CDR1 LNHDA and CDR2 SQIVND (reference sequence). CDR3 sequence (DNA): TGTGCCACCACGCCGGGACAGGGGGCAAAGACCCAGTACTTC. Translating gives CATTPGQGAKTQYF.

This chain connects TRBV5-1 to TRBJ2-3; 12 bases are a match to TRBD2. Germline-derived CDR1 and CDR2 are SGHRS and YFSETQ. The V segment lost 4 bases and the J segment 7 bases; nucleotides outside the gene matches: 13. This CDR3 contains 17 residues. The CDR3 coding sequence is TGCGCCAGCAGCCCGGGCGGAGCTAGCGGGGGGGCTCATACGCAGTATTTT. It translates to CASSPGGASGGAHTQYF.

The rearrangement joins TRBV7-8 to TRBJ1-1; maybe TRBD1 (6 bases). The V gene's germline CDR1 is SGHVS and CDR2 FQNEAQ. V lost 0 bases and J lost 2, with 19 bases in between. The CDR3 spans 18 residues. CDR3 sequence: CASSLALSGRGRNTEAFF. The CDR3 DNA is TGTGCCAGCAGCTTAGCGCTAAGCGGCAGGGGAAGAAACACTGAAGCTTTCTTT.

This clone was counted a single time. V gene TRBV24-1 combines with J gene TRBJ2-3; 7 positions match TRBD2. The CDR3 runs to 17 residues. Germline V gives CDR1 KGHDR, CDR2 SFDVKD. The ends lost 2 bases at V and 0 bases at J; junction bases unmatched: 7. The CDR3 reads CATSDYWASGSTDTQYF. In DNA, the CDR3 is TGTGCCACCAGTGATTACTGGGCTAGCGGTAGCACAGATACGCAGTATTTT.

The chain joins TRBV28 to TRBJ1-2; 7 bases are a match to TRBD1. In germline, CDR1 is MDHEN, CDR2 SYDVKM. V shed 6 bases, J shed 7 bases, and the junction held 8 bases outside the gene matches. This CDR3 is 13 amino acids long. CDR3 region: CASSYGTAGGYTF. The DNA of the CDR3 is TGTGCCAGCAGCTACGGGACAGCGGGTGGCTACACCTTC.

This chain links TRBV2 with TRBJ1-4; weak D call: TRBD1 (6 bases). Germline CDR1 reads SNHLY; CDR2 reads FYNNEI. CDR3 size: 17 residues. V was clipped by 8 bases and J by 5 bases, with 24 bases between them. CDR3 sequence: CASLKRGGDWINEKLFF. The CDR3 DNA sequence: TGTGCCAGCCTTAAAAGAGGGGGGGATTGGATCAATGAAAAACTGTTTTTT. Full variable domain (remainder filled in from reference TRBV2 and TRBJ1-4): EPEVTQTPSHQVTQMGQEVILRCVPISNHLYFYWYRQILGQKVEFLVSFYNNEISEKSEIFDDQFSVERPDGSNFTLKIRSTKLEDSAMYFCASLKRGGDWINEKLFFGSGTQLSVL.

A single count supports this clone. The chain couples TRBV3-1 (or the pseudogene TRBV3-2) to TRBJ2-7; tentative D call: TRBD1 (5 bases). The germline V gene has CDR1 LGHDT and CDR2 YNNKEL (reference sequence). The CDR3 covers 13 residues. The ends were cut back, 2 bases at V and 2 bases at J, with 7 bases in the middle. This CDR3 reads CASSQRGTYEQYF. CDR3 coding DNA: TGTGCCAGCAGCCAAAGGGGAACCTACGAGCAGTACTTC.

The chain carries TRBV5-5 and TRBJ1-5; weak D call: TRBD1 (5 bases). Germline V gives CDR1 SGHKS, CDR2 YYEKEE (reference sequence). V lost 5 bases and J lost 2, with 11 bases in between. The CDR3 runs to 14 residues. CDR3 nucleotide sequence: TGTGCCAGCAGGCTCAGGGCTGGCAATCAGCCCCAGCATTTT. Amino acid sequence: CASRLRAGNQPQHF. Full variable domain (remainder filled in from reference TRBV5-5 and TRBJ1-5): DAGVTQSPTHLIKTRGQQVTLRCSPISGHKSVSWYQQVLGQGPQFIFQYYEKEERGRGNFPDRFSARQFPNYSSELNVNALLLGDSALYLCASRLRAGNQPQHFGDGTRLSIL.

This chain joins TRBV24-1 and TRBJ2-3; 13 bases align to TRBD2. V lost 4 bases to trimming and J lost 4 bases; unmatched junction nucleotides: 4. This CDR3 has 16 amino acids. CDR1 and CDR2 (germline): KGHDR, SFDVKD. The CDR3 loop is CATSETSGRAADTQYF. CDR3 DNA: TGTGCCACCAGTGAAACTAGCGGGAGGGCCGCAGATACGCAGTATTTT.

The V call is TRBV20-1, the J call TRBJ2-7; 8 bases line up with TRBD2. V shed 6 bases and J 7 bases; nucleotides not matched to a gene: 11. This CDR3 is 13 amino acids long. Germline CDR1 reads DFQATT; CDR2 reads SNEGSKA (reference sequence). CDR3 bases: TGCAGTGCCAGTAGCGGGACCGTGGGAGAGCAGTACGTC. It specifies CSASSGTVGEQYV.

V usage is TRBV6-5 and J usage is TRBJ2-1; TRBD2 matches 10 bases. There are 15 residues in the CDR3. Germline lookup yields CDR1 MNHEY and CDR2 SVGAGI. J was trimmed by 3 bases and V by 7 bases; bases with no gene match: 6. The CDR3 is CASTAGTSDYNEQFF. The DNA for the CDR3 is TGTGCCAGCACCGCCGGGACTAGCGACTACAATGAGCAGTTCTTC.

This clone was counted only a few times. The J gene is TRBJ2-7, the V gene TRBV5-1; 8 bases align to TRBD1. CDR3 length equals 19 residues. V was pared by 4 bases and J by 0 bases, with 18 bases of the junction left unmatched. Looked up from germline, CDR1 is SGHRS and CDR2 is YFSETQ. The chain's CDR3 is CASSGLRDRSRDHSYEQYF. The CDR3 region has the DNA TGCGCCAGCAGCGGACTCCGGGACAGGAGCCGGGACCACTCCTACGAGCAGTACTTC.

This chain connects TRBV7-4 to TRBJ1-5; 8 positions match TRBD1. The CDR3 length is 16 residues. V trimming: 0 bases; J trimming: 5 bases; junction bases outside the gene matches: 6. Germline V gene sequence: CDR1 SGHVT, CDR2 SQSDAQ. The CDR3 DNA reads TGTGCCAGCAGCTTAGCGCCGGACAGGGTCTATCAGCCCCAGCATTTT. It encodes CASSLAPDRVYQPQHF.

This clone has a handful of counts. This chain links TRBV9 with TRBJ2-1; possible D gene TRBD2, 5 bases. Germline-derived CDR1 and CDR2 are SGDLS and YYNGEE. This CDR3 region has 16 residues. V lost 0 bases and J lost 4, with 14 bases in between. For the CDR3, the DNA is TGTGCCAGCAGCGTAGTAGTCCGGGGATTATACAATGAGCAGTTCTTC. Encoded protein: CASSVVVRGLYNEQFF.

The chain joins TRBV5-1 to TRBJ2-5; 10 bases are a match to TRBD2. CDR1 is SGHRS, CDR2 YFSETQ, per germline. This CDR3 contains 17 residues. V was clipped by 1 base and J by 4 bases; unmatched bases: 10. The CDR3 here is CASSLSLAGAPGETQYF. The CDR3 nucleotides read TGCGCCAGCAGCTTGTCTCTAGCGGGAGCCCCGGGAGAGACCCAGTACTTC.

The V gene is TRBV27, the J gene TRBJ2-1, with D perhaps matching TRBD1 (5 bases). The CDR3 contains 13 residues. The germline V gene has CDR1 MNHEY and CDR2 SMNVEV (reference sequence). V lost 6 bases to trimming and J lost 7 bases, with 13 bases between them. The CDR3 bases are TGTGCCAGCAGCCCATCGGCAGGGAATGAGCAGTTCTTC. It specifies CASSPSAGNEQFF.

This chain uses TRBV6-6 with TRBJ2-7; 10 bases line up with TRBD2. CDR1 and CDR2 from the germline V gene are MNHNY and SVGAGI (reference sequence). V lost 6 bases, J lost 6 bases, and 11 bases stayed unmatched. There are 15 residues in the CDR3. As DNA, the CDR3 is TGTGCCAGCAGCATTACAGCGGGACTAGCGTCCGAGCAGTACTTC. It translates to CASSITAGLASEQYF.